This T cell receptor (beta chain) stems from a study of multiple sclerosis patients with progressive multifocal leukoencephalopathy. Study conclusions and caveats: PML-onset expanded TRB clones were detectable before and during natalizumab therapy. The findings' link to JC virus versus immunocompromise remained uncertain. Less diverse TRB repertoires were suggested in most PML patients.

A remark on this clone: What it recognizes is unknown.

Time point described: time of PML onset. Between roughly 16 and 56 months of natalizumab therapy passed before PML developed in these natalizumab-treated patients. Using immunoSEQ multiplex PCR, the repertoire was profiled, and TCRdb retains in-frame clones only, with some absent. The sample consists of 30,000 or so clones, 87% of them appearing once. The sample was PBMCs, taken from a patient treated with natalizumab. This TCR derives from a woman in her thirties or forties with progressive multifocal leukoencephalopathy.

The CDR3 nucleotides read TGTGCCAGTACCCCGGGACAAGCCTACAATGAGCAGTTCTTC. Its protein product is CASTPGQAYNEQFF. The chain is built from TRBV19 and TRBJ2-1; D might be TRBD1 (6 bases). The ends were cut back, 7 bases at V and 2 bases at J, with 12 bases in the middle. CDR1 LNHDA and CDR2 SQIVND come from the germline V gene (reference sequence). The length of the CDR3 is 14 residues.